This is a list of T cell receptor beta chains from one sample in a study of read filtering for tumor transcriptome and immune sequencing. TCRdb passed the reads through MiXCR, listing each CDR3 protein once. This table has about 86,000 distinct CDR3 sequences, roughly 12% appearing once. The source material was a population of CD138-negative cells sorted from bone marrow. Every receptor here comes from a donor at least 40 years old with multiple myeloma. Both conserved end residues are part of each CDR3. The D gene is left open where the match is weak. Clone size, where shown, is once, few, many, or a class for clones that have expanded.

clone_size: many
d_call: .
v_call: TRBV29-1
j_call: TRBJ1-2
cdr3_nt: TGCAGCGTTGAATCCAGGACACTCTATGGCTACACCTTC
cdr3_aa: CSVESRTLYGYTF

clone_size: many
d_call: TRBD1
v_call: TRBV7-9
j_call: TRBJ1-2
cdr3_nt: TGCGCCAGCAGCCGGGACAGGAACTATGGCTACACCTTC
cdr3_aa: CASSRDRNYGYTF

clone_size: many
d_call: TRBD1
v_call: TRBV5-5
j_call: TRBJ2-1
cdr3_nt: TGTGCCAGCAGCGTGGGCGGGACAGGGGGCGCCGATGAGCAGTTCTTC
cdr3_aa: CASSVGGTGGADEQFF

clone_size: many
d_call: .
v_call: TRBV7-6
j_call: TRBJ2-2
cdr3_nt: TGTGCCAGCAGCGCGGCGGAGCACACCGGGGAGCTGTTTTTT
cdr3_aa: CASSAAEHTGELFF

clone_size: many
d_call: .
v_call: TRBV20-1
j_call: TRBJ2-3
cdr3_nt: TGCAGTGCTAGGGGTCCTGGAAGCGCCCCAGGTTTGGCAGATACGCAGTATTTT
cdr3_aa: CSARGPGSAPGLADTQYF

clone_size: many
d_call: TRBD2
v_call: TRBV4-1
j_call: TRBJ2-3
cdr3_nt: TGTGCCAGCAGCCAAGGGGGACTAGCGGGAGAGCCGTTCACAGATACGCAGTATTTT
cdr3_aa: CASSQGGLAGEPFTDTQYF

clone_size: once
d_call: .
v_call: TRBV19
j_call: TRBJ1-5
cdr3_nt: TGTGCCAGCTCTCAGGGTCACAATCGGCCCCGGCATTTT
cdr3_aa: CASSQGHNRPRHF

clone_size: many
d_call: .
v_call: TRBV6-5
j_call: TRBJ2-1
cdr3_nt: TGTGCCAGCAGGAGAACAGGGAGCTCCTACAATGAGCAGTTCTTC
cdr3_aa: CASRRTGSSYNEQFF

clone_size: many
d_call: .
v_call: TRBV20-1
j_call: TRBJ2-5
cdr3_nt: TGCAGTGCCACCGGCCCGTGGCCTAAAGAGACCCAGTACTTC
cdr3_aa: CSATGPWPKETQYF

clone_size: many
d_call: .
v_call: TRBV2
j_call: TRBJ2-1
cdr3_nt: TGTGCCAGCAGCGCTGGGACCCTAGGTGAGCAGTTCTTC
cdr3_aa: CASSAGTLGEQFF

clone_size: many
d_call: .
v_call: TRBV5-1
j_call: TRBJ2-2
cdr3_nt: TGCGCCAGCAGCCCCCAACCAGGGGCCGACGGGGAGCTGTTTTTT
cdr3_aa: CASSPQPGADGELFF

clone_size: .
d_call: .
v_call: TRBV20-1
j_call: TRBJ2-3
cdr3_nt: TGCAGTGCTAAGGACGTCGCTTCTAGCACAGATACGCAGTATTTT
cdr3_aa: CSAKDVASSTDTQYF

clone_size: many
d_call: .
v_call: TRBV5-1
j_call: TRBJ1-1
cdr3_nt: TGCGCCAGCAGCTTGGAGGGAGAAGCTTTCTTT
cdr3_aa: CASSLEGEAFF

clone_size: few
d_call: .
v_call: TRBV18
j_call: TRBJ1-3
cdr3_nt: TGTGCCAGCTCACCACCGGCAGGGGTTGGAAACACCATATATTTT
cdr3_aa: CASSPPAGVGNTIYF

clone_size: many
d_call: TRBD2
v_call: TRBV14
j_call: TRBJ2-3
cdr3_nt: TGTGCCAGCAGGAGAGCGGGAGAGACAGATACGCAGTATTTT
cdr3_aa: CASRRAGETDTQYF

clone_size: many
d_call: TRBD2
v_call: TRBV7-9
j_call: TRBJ2-7
cdr3_nt: TGTGCCAGCAGCCGTACTAGCGGTTCACCCTACGAGCAGTACTTC
cdr3_aa: CASSRTSGSPYEQYF

clone_size: .
d_call: .
v_call: TRBV29-1
j_call: TRBJ1-3
cdr3_nt: TGCAGCGTCCGAGGTGCCCGGGGCGACTCTGGAATCACCATATATTTT
cdr3_aa: CSVRGARGDSGITIYF

clone_size: many
d_call: .
v_call: TRBV5-1
j_call: TRBJ1-1
cdr3_nt: TGCGCCAGCAGCTTGGGACAGGAAAACACTGAAGCTTTCTTT
cdr3_aa: CASSLGQENTEAFF

clone_size: many
d_call: TRBD2
v_call: TRBV5-1
j_call: TRBJ2-5
cdr3_nt: TGCGCCAGCAGCTTGGGACTAGCGGGAGGGATTGTAGAGACCCAGTACTTC
cdr3_aa: CASSLGLAGGIVETQYF

clone_size: .
d_call: .
v_call: TRBV11-3
j_call: TRBJ2-3
cdr3_nt: TGTGCCAGCAGCTCGCCCGGAGAGAGCACAGATACGCAGTATTTT
cdr3_aa: CASSSPGESTDTQYF

clone_size: few
d_call: TRBD2
v_call: TRBV24-1
j_call: TRBJ2-2
cdr3_nt: TGTGCCACCAGTGATTTGATGGCTAGCGGGAACACCGGGGAGCTGTCTTTT
cdr3_aa: CATSDLMASGNTGELSF

clone_size: many
d_call: .
v_call: TRBV6-2/TRBV6-3
j_call: TRBJ1-4
cdr3_nt: TGTGCCAGTACGGATCCAACTAATGAAAAACTGTTTTTT
cdr3_aa: CASTDPTNEKLFF

clone_size: many
d_call: .
v_call: TRBV7-9
j_call: TRBJ2-1
cdr3_nt: TGTGCCAGCAGCCTAAAAACTCTCAATAGTGAGCAGTTCTTC
cdr3_aa: CASSLKTLNSEQFF

clone_size: many
d_call: TRBD2
v_call: TRBV5-1
j_call: TRBJ2-3
cdr3_nt: TGCGCCAGCAGCTTGGGGGCGGGAGCGGCGGGGGATACGCAGTATTTT
cdr3_aa: CASSLGAGAAGDTQYF

clone_size: many
d_call: .
v_call: TRBV12-3/TRBV12-4
j_call: TRBJ1-5
cdr3_nt: TGTGCCAGCAGTTTCGGCAGGGCGGATCAGCCCCAGCATTTT
cdr3_aa: CASSFGRADQPQHF

clone_size: .
d_call: .
v_call: TRBV12-3/TRBV12-4
j_call: TRBJ2-2
cdr3_nt: TGTGCCAGCAGTTTAACGGGGGCGCCCGGGGAGCTGTTTTTT
cdr3_aa: CASSLTGAPGELFF

clone_size: many
d_call: TRBD1
v_call: TRBV11-3
j_call: TRBJ1-1
cdr3_nt: TGTGCCAGCAGCTTAGATGACAGGGGTTACACTGAAGCTTTCTTT
cdr3_aa: CASSLDDRGYTEAFF

clone_size: few
d_call: .
v_call: TRBV10-2
j_call: TRBJ2-1
cdr3_nt: TGCGCCAGCATGCTAGCCATAGGCTACAATGAGCAGTTCTTC
cdr3_aa: CASMLAIGYNEQFF

clone_size: many
d_call: .
v_call: TRBV7-9
j_call: TRBJ1-5
cdr3_nt: TGTGCCAGCAGCTCCGAGGACAGCTATCAGCCCCAGCATTTT
cdr3_aa: CASSSEDSYQPQHF

clone_size: medium-sized
d_call: TRBD2
v_call: TRBV7-9
j_call: TRBJ2-7
cdr3_nt: TGTGCCAGCAGCTTAGCGCTCAGGCTAGCGGGAGGATCCTACGAGCAGTACTTC
cdr3_aa: CASSLALRLAGGSYEQYF

clone_size: many
d_call: TRBD1
v_call: TRBV5-1
j_call: TRBJ2-2
cdr3_nt: TGCGCCAGCAGCTTGCAGGGGGCCGACGCCGGGGAGCTGTTTTTT
cdr3_aa: CASSLQGADAGELFF

clone_size: .
d_call: .
v_call: TRBV6-5
j_call: TRBJ2-7
cdr3_nt: TGTGCCAGTAGTTACTCGTTTTCTAACGAGCAGTACTTC
cdr3_aa: CASSYSFSNEQYF

clone_size: many
d_call: .
v_call: TRBV6-2/TRBV6-3
j_call: TRBJ2-3
cdr3_nt: TGTGCCAGCAGTTTCTCTAGCACAGATACGCAGTATTTT
cdr3_aa: CASSFSSTDTQYF

clone_size: many
d_call: .
v_call: TRBV30
j_call: TRBJ1-2
cdr3_nt: TGTGCCTGGAGCGCACAGGGCGGCTATGGCTACACCTTC
cdr3_aa: CAWSAQGGYGYTF

clone_size: few
d_call: .
v_call: TRBV2
j_call: TRBJ1-5
cdr3_nt: TGTGCCAGCAGTGTGACAGGCTCCCCTCAGCCCCAGCATTTT
cdr3_aa: CASSVTGSPQPQHF

clone_size: few
d_call: .
v_call: TRBV19
j_call: TRBJ2-5
cdr3_nt: TGTGCCAGTAGTATTCGGCATCGTCAGATTTACCAAGAGACCCAGTACTTC
cdr3_aa: CASSIRHRQIYQETQYF

clone_size: many
d_call: .
v_call: TRBV20-1
j_call: TRBJ1-1
cdr3_nt: TGCAGTGCTATGGGCAGGGACACTGAAGCTTTCTTT
cdr3_aa: CSAMGRDTEAFF

clone_size: many
d_call: TRBD2
v_call: TRBV19
j_call: TRBJ2-1
cdr3_nt: TGTGCCAGTAGTAGGTCGCTAGCGGGAGGCCGACTCCTCCAGTTCTTC
cdr3_aa: CASSRSLAGGRLLQFF

clone_size: few
d_call: .
v_call: TRBV6-2/TRBV6-3
j_call: TRBJ2-2
cdr3_nt: TGTGCCAGCAGTTACTATCCCCGAGGGAACACCGGGGAGCTGTTTTTT
cdr3_aa: CASSYYPRGNTGELFF

clone_size: many
d_call: .
v_call: TRBV10-2
j_call: TRBJ1-2
cdr3_nt: TGCGCCAGTGGGGACAACTATGGCTACACCTTC
cdr3_aa: CASGDNYGYTF

clone_size: .
d_call: TRBD1
v_call: TRBV6-5
j_call: TRBJ2-2
cdr3_nt: TGTGCCAGTTGTAGTTTGGGACAGGCGGGATGGAGCACCGGGGAGCTGTTTTTT
cdr3_aa: CASCSLGQAGWSTGELFF

clone_size: many
d_call: TRBD2
v_call: TRBV7-8
j_call: TRBJ2-2
cdr3_nt: TGTGCCAGCAGCACCCGACTAGCGGGGAACACCGGGGAGCTGTTTTTT
cdr3_aa: CASSTRLAGNTGELFF

clone_size: many
d_call: TRBD2
v_call: TRBV19
j_call: TRBJ2-3
cdr3_nt: TGTGCCAGTACCGAAAGGGCTAGCGGAATAACGGGAGATACGCAGTATTTT
cdr3_aa: CASTERASGITGDTQYF

clone_size: .
d_call: .
v_call: TRBV6-1
j_call: TRBJ2-1
cdr3_nt: TGTGCCAGCAGTGTACAGGGTCATGAGCAGTTCTTC
cdr3_aa: CASSVQGHEQFF

clone_size: .
d_call: TRBD2
v_call: TRBV10-1
j_call: TRBJ2-1
cdr3_nt: TGCGCCAGCAGTAAGACTAGCGGGAATTCCTACAATGAGCAGTTCTTC
cdr3_aa: CASSKTSGNSYNEQFF

clone_size: many
d_call: TRBD1
v_call: TRBV5-1
j_call: TRBJ1-1
cdr3_nt: TGCGCCAGCAGCACCGGGACAGTTATGAACACTGAAGCTTTCTTT
cdr3_aa: CASSTGTVMNTEAFF

clone_size: many
d_call: .
v_call: TRBV5-1
j_call: TRBJ2-1
cdr3_nt: TGCGCCAGCACCCCTACTGGGACTTACAATGAGCAGTTCTTC
cdr3_aa: CASTPTGTYNEQFF

clone_size: many
d_call: .
v_call: TRBV5-1
j_call: TRBJ2-5
cdr3_nt: TGCGCCAGCAGCTCAATCGGCGGATACGAGACCCAGTACTTC
cdr3_aa: CASSSIGGYETQYF

clone_size: many
d_call: TRBD1
v_call: TRBV6-6
j_call: TRBJ1-4
cdr3_nt: TGTGCCAGCAGTCGACAGGGTGGTTGGGAAAAACTGTTTTTT
cdr3_aa: CASSRQGGWEKLFF

clone_size: many
d_call: .
v_call: TRBV20-1
j_call: TRBJ1-1
cdr3_nt: TGCAGTGCTAGGCAGAACACTGAAGCTTTCTTT
cdr3_aa: CSARQNTEAFF

clone_size: many
d_call: TRBD2
v_call: TRBV28
j_call: TRBJ2-2
cdr3_nt: TGTGCCAGCAGCTTTACCACCGCGGGGGAGGGCGGGGAGCTGTTTTTT
cdr3_aa: CASSFTTAGEGGELFF

clone_size: many
d_call: .
v_call: TRBV20-1
j_call: TRBJ2-1
cdr3_nt: TGCAGTGCTAGGCCTACAGGGATGGGGCAGTTCTTC
cdr3_aa: CSARPTGMGQFF

clone_size: many
d_call: .
v_call: TRBV9
j_call: TRBJ2-2
cdr3_nt: TGTGCCAGCAGCGGAAGACACAACACCGGGGAGCTGTTTTTT
cdr3_aa: CASSGRHNTGELFF

clone_size: many
d_call: .
v_call: TRBV2
j_call: TRBJ2-3
cdr3_nt: TGTGCCAGCAGTGCCTTCACAGATACGCAGTATTTT
cdr3_aa: CASSAFTDTQYF

clone_size: .
d_call: .
v_call: TRBV7-2
j_call: TRBJ1-3
cdr3_nt: TGTGCCAGCAGCCCACGGATAGGAAACACCATATATTTT
cdr3_aa: CASSPRIGNTIYF

clone_size: .
d_call: .
v_call: TRBV9
j_call: TRBJ2-2
cdr3_nt: TGTGCCAGCTGCGTTCAGGGAAGTTCCACCGGGGAGCTGTTTTTT
cdr3_aa: CASCVQGSSTGELFF

clone_size: .
d_call: .
v_call: TRBV20-1
j_call: TRBJ1-5
cdr3_nt: TGCAGTGCTAGAGATTCCGGCAATCAGCCCCAGCATTTT
cdr3_aa: CSARDSGNQPQHF

clone_size: many
d_call: .
v_call: TRBV6-2/TRBV6-3
j_call: TRBJ2-5
cdr3_nt: TGTGCCAGCAGTTACCTCCAGTTGTACCAAGAGACCCAGTACTTC
cdr3_aa: CASSYLQLYQETQYF

clone_size: .
d_call: TRBD2
v_call: TRBV20-1
j_call: TRBJ2-7
cdr3_nt: TGCAGTGCTAGAGATCCCAGGACTAGCGGGAGGGGATCCTACGAGCAGTACTTC
cdr3_aa: CSARDPRTSGRGSYEQYF

clone_size: many
d_call: TRBD2
v_call: TRBV11-2
j_call: TRBJ2-7
cdr3_nt: TGTGCCAGCAGCTTAGAACCGGGGGGGAGCTCCTACGAGCAGTACTTC
cdr3_aa: CASSLEPGGSSYEQYF